The 22 T cell receptor beta chains below were found in one sample sequenced in a study of response to subunit inactivated influenza vaccine. TCRdb processed the RT-PCR reads anew with MiXCR; each CDR3 protein has one entry. This table holds about 610,000 distinct CDR3 sequences, around 15% found once. Sequencing used PBMCs from blood, obtained 11 to 12 days after vaccination. These receptors were obtained from a man aged 45-60 years who received an inactivated influenza vaccine.

This clonotype came up a few times. This sequence joins TRBV7-9 and TRBJ1-5; 7 bases line up with TRBD1. V lost 1 base and J lost 4; bases outside the gene matches: 7. CDR1 is SEHNR and CDR2 is FQNEAQ in the germline V gene (reference sequence). This CDR3 is 16 amino acids long. The chain's CDR3 is CASSLGTGRPNQPQHF. In DNA form, the CDR3 reads TGTGCCAGCAGCTTAGGGACAGGCCGACCAAATCAGCCCCAGCATTTT.

This clonotype occurred a few times. This chain connects TRBV6-1 to TRBJ2-7; 8 nucleotides agree with TRBD1. Germline trimming cut 4 bases from V and 5 bases from J; bases unmatched to any gene: 10. Germline CDR1 and CDR2: MNHNS and SASEGT. The CDR3 length is 15 residues. The CDR3 sequence: CASSASQGALDEQYF. The DNA of the CDR3 is TGTGCCAGCAGTGCATCGCAGGGGGCGCTGGACGAGCAGTACTTC.

The sample holds many counts of this clonotype. The chain joins TRBV20-1 to TRBJ1-5; no clear D gene. The CDR3 consists of 13 residues. V dropped 6 bases and J dropped 3 bases, with 12 bases sitting between them. Germline V gene data show CDR1 as DFQATT and CDR2 as SNEGSKA (reference sequence). CDR3 DNA: TGCAGTGCCTACGACGGCTCCAATCAGCCCCAGCATTTT. Translated, it gives CSAYDGSNQPQHF.

Ten or more counts support this clonotype. This chain links TRBV7-2 with TRBJ1-5; TRBD1 aligns across 8 bases. V lost 1 base to trimming and J lost 3 bases; unmatched junction nucleotides: 8. The CDR3 totals 17 residues. The germline V gene has CDR1 SGHTA and CDR2 FQGNSA. The CDR3 sequence: CASSLVGGTGNNQPQHF. The CDR3 DNA sequence: TGTGCCAGCAGCTTAGTGGGCGGGACAGGTAACAATCAGCCCCAGCATTTT.

This clonotype occurred a few times. The CDR3 sequence is CASSPVGQSNQPQHF. CDR3 DNA: TGTGCCAGCAGCCCAGTGGGACAGAGCAATCAGCCCCAGCATTTT. V is TRBV7-2 and J is TRBJ1-5; 7 bases agree with TRBD1. V gave up 5 bases and J gave up 1 base; unmatched junction bases: 5. The CDR3 is 15 residues long. Germline V lookup: CDR1 SGHTA, CDR2 FQGNSA.

Worth noting for this clonotype: This may stem from a read error, because a much larger clone lies one nucleotide away. The genes are TRBV5-1 and TRBJ2-7; TRBD2 matches at 7 bases. The J call may be mistaken, given a closer DNA end match to TRBJ2-1. CDR1 SGHRS and CDR2 YFSETQ come from the germline V gene. The length of the CDR3 is 14 residues. The CDR3 DNA reads as TGCGCCAGCAGCTTGCGGCGGGAGACCTACGAGCAGTTCTTC. This translates into CASSLRRETYEQFF.

In this sample, this clonotype turned up a few times. The gene calls are TRBV7-2 and TRBJ2-2; unclear D gene. This CDR3 has 13 amino acids. Trimming pared 5 bases from V and 7 bases from J, leaving 11 bases between. The germline V gene encodes CDR1 SGHTA and CDR2 FQGNSA. CDR3 nucleotide sequence: TGTGCCAGCAGCCAGAACTGGGTCGGGGAGCTGTTTTTT. It yields the protein CASSQNWVGELFF.

This clonotype was detected a few times. This chain joins TRBV11-2 and TRBJ2-2, with 7 bases aligning to TRBD1. The CDR3 extends over 17 amino acids. The germline CDR1 and CDR2 sequences are SGHAT and FQNNGV. Losses at the gene ends were 4 bases for V and 2 bases for J; bases not matched to a gene: 10. This chain's CDR3 is CASSSVRDSLNTGELFF. CDR3 nucleotides: TGTGCCAGCAGCTCCGTACGGGACAGCCTAAACACCGGGGAGCTGTTTTTT.

The chain is built from TRBV29-1 and TRBJ2-2, with unresolved D. Trimming pared 4 bases from V and 0 bases from J, leaving 12 bases between. This CDR3 spans 15 amino acids. Germline CDR1 and CDR2: SQVTM and ANQGSEA. The CDR3 spells CSVGPLYPNTGELFF. The CDR3 nucleotides read TGCAGCGTTGGCCCTCTGTACCCGAACACCGGGGAGCTGTTTTTT.

There are a few counts of this clonotype. The CDR3 is CASSQGGNFPRNEQFF. The DNA for the CDR3 is TGTGCCAGCAGCCAAGGGGGAAACTTCCCGCGGAATGAGCAGTTCTTC. The chain couples TRBV3-1 to TRBJ2-1; the D is unclear. The CDR3 has 16 amino acids. Per the germline V gene, CDR1 is LGHDT and CDR2 is YNNKEL (reference sequence). V was clipped by 1 base and J by 7 bases, with 17 bases between them.

The sample holds many counts of this clonotype. The chain combines TRBV24-1 with TRBJ2-1, with TRBD1 as a possible D gene (6 bases). This CDR3 contains 16 residues. The ends were cut back, 0 bases at V and 0 bases at J, with 8 bases in the middle. From germline, CDR1 is KGHDR and CDR2 SFDVKD. The CDR3 spells CATSDLRGSSYNEQFF. The CDR3 DNA reads TGTGCCACCAGTGATTTGAGGGGGAGCTCCTACAATGAGCAGTTCTTC.

V and J are TRBV19 and TRBJ2-1; 7 bases match TRBD1. The germline gives CDR1 LNHDA, CDR2 SQIVND (reference sequence). The ends lost 5 bases at V and 0 bases at J; junction bases unmatched: 7. This CDR3 contains 16 residues. The chain's CDR3 is CASSPRTGRSYNEQFF. The CDR3 nucleotides read TGTGCCAGTAGTCCCCGGACAGGCCGCTCCTACAATGAGCAGTTCTTC. The full variable domain, its missing parts supplied by reference TRBV19 and TRBJ2-1, is DGGITQSPKYLFRKEGQNVTLSCEQNLNHDAMYWYRQDPGQGLRLIYYSQIVNDFQKGDIAEGYSVSREKKESFPLTVTSAQKNPTAFYLCASSPRTGRSYNEQFFGPGTRLTVL.

This clonotype was picked up a small number of times. The chain links TRBV29-1 to TRBJ2-3, with a tentative D call TRBD2 (5 bases). Trimming removed 2 bases from V and 5 bases from J, with 11 bases in between. CDR1 is SQVTM, CDR2 ANQGSEA, per germline. This CDR3 is built from 13 residues. CDR3 amino acids: CSVERDHQDTQYF. In DNA, the CDR3 is TGCAGCGTTGAACGGGATCACCAAGATACGCAGTATTTT.

V is TRBV24-1 and J is TRBJ2-7; TRBD2 might be the D (5 bases). In germline, CDR1 is KGHDR, CDR2 SFDVKD. Trimming shortened V by 9 bases and J by 6 bases, and 17 bases separated the two germline ends. This CDR3 has 13 amino acids. CDR3 nucleotide sequence: TGTGCCACCGGAGGCGGCACCTCTAGCGAGCAGTACTTC. Its protein is CATGGGTSSEQYF.

This clonotype was seen a handful of times. The chain recombines TRBV11-1 with TRBJ2-1; 12 bases are a match to TRBD2. V was pared by 4 bases and J by 0 bases, with 7 bases of the junction left unmatched. The CDR3 is 18 amino acids. Germline CDR1 reads SGHAT; CDR2 reads FQDESV (reference sequence). The CDR3 sequence is CASSSGTSGLSSYNEQFF. CDR3 nucleotides: TGTGCCAGCAGCTCCGGGACTAGCGGGTTAAGCTCCTACAATGAGCAGTTCTTC. The whole variable domain, filled in from reference TRBV11-1 and TRBJ2-1, reads EAEVAQSPRYKITEKSQAVAFWCDPISGHATLYWYRQILGQGPELLVQFQDESVVDDSQLPKDRFSAERLKGVDSTLKIQPAELGDSAMYLCASSSGTSGLSSYNEQFFGPGTRLTVL.

The CDR3 DNA reads as TGTGCCAGCAGTCCAGCCGGTCAGCCCCAGCATTTT. This translates into CASSPAGQPQHF. The V call is TRBV27, the J call TRBJ1-5; D ambiguous. The CDR3 runs 12 residues. Trimming took 5 bases from V and 6 from J, leaving 8 bases between them. Germline CDR1 and CDR2: MNHEY and SMNVEV (reference sequence).

This clonotype was detected a few times. The CDR3 region is CAISRGQGIYEKLFF. CDR3 DNA: TGTGCCATCAGTAGAGGACAGGGGATTTATGAAAAACTGTTTTTT. The chain employs TRBV10-3 and TRBJ1-4; 9 bases match TRBD1. With V trimmed by 5 bases and J by 6 bases, 7 bases remained unmatched. Germline CDR1 ENHRY, CDR2 SYGVKD. This CDR3 region has 15 residues.

This clonotype was recorded a few times. CDR3 sequence (DNA): TGTGCCATCAGTGGGTTCAATTCAGACTACGAGCAGTACTTC. Protein: CAISGFNSDYEQYF. The chain has TRBV10-3 and TRBJ2-7; D is uncertain. The CDR3 is made up of 14 amino acids. V shed 4 bases and J shed 3 bases, with 13 bases lying between them. Germline loops: CDR1 ENHRY, CDR2 SYGVKD.

Ten or more counts support this clonotype. This chain links TRBV12-3 or TRBV12-4 with TRBJ2-2, with D maybe TRBD1 (5 bases). This CDR3 contains 12 residues. V gave up 2 bases and J gave up 7 bases, with 5 bases separating them. CDR3 bases: TGTGCCAGCAGTTTAACAGGCGGGGAGCTGTTTTTT. This gives the protein CASSLTGGELFF.

In this sample, this clonotype turned up a few times. The V and J genes are TRBV7-2 and TRBJ1-1; 7 nucleotides line up with TRBD1. Per germline, CDR1 SGHTA and CDR2 FQGNSA. After removal of 6 bases from V and 5 bases from J, the junction contained 12 bases not matched to a gene. This CDR3 spans 15 amino acids. CDR3 in amino acids: CASSLQGLPGTEAFF. CDR3 sequence (DNA): TGTGCCAGCAGTCTACAGGGGCTACCCGGGACTGAAGCTTTCTTT. The entire variable domain, with the rest obtained from reference TRBV7-2 and TRBJ1-1, is as follows: GAGVSQSPSNKVTEKGKDVELRCDPISGHTALYWYRQSLGQGLEFLIYFQGNSAPDKSGLPSDRFSAERTGGSVSTLTIQRTQQEDSAVYLCASSLQGLPGTEAFFGQGTRLTVV.

At least ten counts were recorded for this clonotype. V and J are TRBV7-2 and TRBJ2-3; no firm D call. V lost 2 bases and J 5 bases, leaving 11 bases between the germline ends. Germline V gives CDR1 SGHTA, CDR2 FQGNSA. The CDR3 is 14 amino acids. Written as DNA, the CDR3 is TGTGCCAGCAGCTTAACCCCTAGGAAAGATACGCAGTATTTT. Translated, it gives CASSLTPRKDTQYF.

V usage is TRBV19 and J usage is TRBJ2-3, with 9 bases fitting TRBD2. Germline V gives CDR1 LNHDA, CDR2 SQIVND (reference sequence). This CDR3 has 18 amino acids. The V and J ends lost 1 base and 2 bases, in that order; junction bases with no gene match: 10. The CDR3 region has the DNA TGTGCCAGTAGTATAGCGGCGCGGCGGGGGGGCGTCACAGATACGCAGTATTTT. Translated: CASSIAARRGGVTDTQYF.